This is a list of T cell receptor beta chains from one sample in a study of response to subunit inactivated influenza vaccine. From the RT-PCR reads, TCRdb called clonotypes with MiXCR, one entry per CDR3 protein. The sample yields around 170,000 distinct CDR3 sequences, approximately 12% seen once. Source: CD8+ T cells sorted from PBMCs, taken about 24 months after vaccination. The receptor source for this set is a man aged 45 to 75 who received an inactivated influenza vaccine. The CDR3 runs from the conserved cysteine through the conserved F or W. D genes are given only for firm matches. Not every row has a clone size; where given, it reads once, few, many or a size class.

len	v_gene	abundance	d_gene	j_gene	CDR3aa	CDR3nt
18	TRBV6-2/TRBV6-3	NA	TRBD1	TRBJ2-1	CASSYPNPGQGGYNEQFF	TGTGCCAGCAGTTACCCAAACCCGGGACAGGGAGGGTACAATGAGCAGTTCTTC
16	TRBV10-1	few	TRBD1	TRBJ2-7	CASRSSPGTAYDEQYF	TGCGCCAGCAGGTCATCTCCCGGGACAGCTTACGACGAGCAGTACTTC
16	TRBV5-5	many	TRBD2	TRBJ2-2	CASSVGLAGVTGELFF	TGTGCCAGCAGCGTGGGACTAGCGGGAGTCACCGGGGAGCTGTTTTTT
15	TRBV12-3/TRBV12-4	NA	NA	TRBJ2-1	CASSLSQGGRDEQFF	TGTGCCAGCAGTTTATCACAGGGCGGACGCGATGAGCAGTTCTTC
11	TRBV6-6	NA	NA	TRBJ2-1	CASSSPGEQFF	TGTGCCAGCAGTTCCCCGGGTGAGCAGTTCTTC
15	TRBV18	few	NA	TRBJ2-5	CASSPPAGFQETQYF	TGTGCCAGCTCACCACCAGCCGGATTTCAAGAGACCCAGTACTTC
17	TRBV7-8	NA	TRBD2	TRBJ2-1	CASSATLAGISYNEQFF	TGTGCCAGCAGCGCGACACTAGCGGGAATATCCTACAATGAGCAGTTCTTC
14	TRBV27	NA	NA	TRBJ2-3	CASSALLRVDTQYF	TGTGCCAGCAGTGCGTTACTCAGGGTCGATACGCAGTATTTT
14	TRBV6-5	NA	TRBD1	TRBJ2-5	CASSYPGQKETQYF	TGTGCCAGCAGTTACCCGGGACAGAAAGAGACCCAGTACTTC
15	TRBV12-3/TRBV12-4	few	TRBD1	TRBJ2-7	CASSYSGQGAGEQYF	TGTGCCAGCAGTTATTCGGGACAGGGGGCCGGCGAGCAGTACTTC
17	TRBV24-1	few	TRBD2	TRBJ2-3	CATSDWTSGGSTDTQYF	TGTGCCACCAGTGATTGGACTAGCGGGGGAAGCACAGATACGCAGTATTTT
12	TRBV2	NA	NA	TRBJ2-7	CASILTHYEQYF	TGTGCCAGCATTTTGACCCATTACGAGCAGTACTTC
14	TRBV7-9	NA	NA	TRBJ2-7	CASSPLSRTYEQYF	TGTGCCAGCAGCCCTCTTAGCCGGACTTACGAGCAGTACTTC
12	TRBV20-1	NA	TRBD1	TRBJ1-4	CSASDRAEKLFF	TGCAGTGCTTCGGACAGGGCTGAAAAACTGTTTTTT
16	TRBV9	NA	NA	TRBJ2-2	CASSVVVGGHTGELFF	TGTGCCAGCAGCGTAGTGGTTGGGGGTCATACCGGGGAGCTGTTTTTT